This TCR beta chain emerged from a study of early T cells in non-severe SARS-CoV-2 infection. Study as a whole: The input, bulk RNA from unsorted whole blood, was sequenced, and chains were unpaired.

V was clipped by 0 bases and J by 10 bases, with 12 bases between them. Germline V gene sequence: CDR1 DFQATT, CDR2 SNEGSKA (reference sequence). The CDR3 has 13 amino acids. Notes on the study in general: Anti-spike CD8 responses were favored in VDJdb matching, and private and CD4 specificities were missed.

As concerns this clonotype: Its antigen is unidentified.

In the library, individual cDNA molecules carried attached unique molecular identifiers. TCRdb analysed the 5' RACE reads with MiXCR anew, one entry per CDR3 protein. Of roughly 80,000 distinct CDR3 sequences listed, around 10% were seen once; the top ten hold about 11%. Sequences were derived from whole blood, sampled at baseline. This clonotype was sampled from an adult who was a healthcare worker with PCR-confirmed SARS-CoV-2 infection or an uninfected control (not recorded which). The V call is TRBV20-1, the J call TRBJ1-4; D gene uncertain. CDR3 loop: CSARETGIGKLFF. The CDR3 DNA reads TGCAGTGCTAGAGAAACTGGTATTGGAAAACTGTTTTTT.